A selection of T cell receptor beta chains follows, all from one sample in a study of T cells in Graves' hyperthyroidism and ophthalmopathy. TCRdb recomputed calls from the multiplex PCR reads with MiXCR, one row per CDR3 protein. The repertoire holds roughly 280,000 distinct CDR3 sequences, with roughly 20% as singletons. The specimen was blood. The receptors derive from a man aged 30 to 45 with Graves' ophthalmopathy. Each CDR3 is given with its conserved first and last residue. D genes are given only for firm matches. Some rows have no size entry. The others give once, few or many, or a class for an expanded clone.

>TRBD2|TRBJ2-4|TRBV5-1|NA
TGCGCCAGCAGCTTGATATCTATGGCGGGAGGGCCGCCAAACATTCAGTACTTC
CASSLISMAGGPPNIQYF
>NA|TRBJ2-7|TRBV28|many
TGTGCCAGCAGTTCGGGACTCCTCTACGAGCAGTACTTC
CASSSGLLYEQYF
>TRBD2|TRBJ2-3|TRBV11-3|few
TGTGCCAGCAGCCCCGGACTAGAGTCAGATACGCAGTATTTT
CASSPGLESDTQYF
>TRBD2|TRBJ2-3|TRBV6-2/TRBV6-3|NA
TGTGCCAGCACCCTTTTTCGAGCGGGAGGGCAAGATACGCAGTATTTT
CASTLFRAGGQDTQYF
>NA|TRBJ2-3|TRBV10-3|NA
TGTGCCATCAGTGAGTCGAAGTTCGGGGTTGGAAGCACAGATACGCAGTATTTT
CAISESKFGVGSTDTQYF
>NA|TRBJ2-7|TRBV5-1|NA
TGCGCCAGCAGCTTGACGTCTCGGGAGCAGTACTTC
CASSLTSREQYF
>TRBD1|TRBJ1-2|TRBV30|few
TGTGCCTGGAGTGTACAGGGGTCCCGACACTATGGCTACACCTTC
CAWSVQGSRHYGYTF
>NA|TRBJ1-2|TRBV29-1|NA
TGCAGCGTTGATAAGTCTAACTATGGCTACACCTTC
CSVDKSNYGYTF
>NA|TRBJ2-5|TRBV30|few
TGTGCCTGGAGTGCAGGGGATAAAGAGACCCAGTACTTC
CAWSAGDKETQYF
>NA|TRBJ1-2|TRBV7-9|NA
TGTGCCAGCAGCTTTGGGGTCTATGGCTACACCTTC
CASSFGVYGYTF
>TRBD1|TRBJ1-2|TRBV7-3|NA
TGTGCCAGCAGTCTCGGACAGGGATATGGCTACACCTTC
CASSLGQGYGYTF
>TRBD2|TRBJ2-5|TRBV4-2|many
TGTGCCAGCAGCCAAGACGCGGGAGGAGAGACCCAGTACTTC
CASSQDAGGETQYF
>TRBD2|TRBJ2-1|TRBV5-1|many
TGCGCCAGCAGCTTGGCCCTAGCGGGGAACAATGAGCAGTTCTTC
CASSLALAGNNEQFF
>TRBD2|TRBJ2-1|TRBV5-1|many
TGCGCCAGCAGCTTACTAGCGGGAGGGGAGCAGTTCTTC
CASSLLAGGEQFF
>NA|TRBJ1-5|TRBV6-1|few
TGTGCCAGCCGAACAGCGGGGGGACCCTTGGGTCAGCCCCAGCATTTT
CASRTAGGPLGQPQHF
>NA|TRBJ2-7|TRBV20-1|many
TGCAGTGGATGGACCCCGGGTTTTCTTGAGCAGTACTTC
CSGWTPGFLEQYF
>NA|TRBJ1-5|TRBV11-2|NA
TGTGCCAGCAGCCCACCGGGGCTCAATCAGCCCCAGCATTTT
CASSPPGLNQPQHF
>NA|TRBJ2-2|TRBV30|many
TGTGCCTGGAGTGACCCAACAGGTCCCGGGGAGCTGTTTTTT
CAWSDPTGPGELFF
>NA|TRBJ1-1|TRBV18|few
TGTGCCAGCTCACCACGGGACCCGGGGGGCGGAACTGAAGCTTTCTTT
CASSPRDPGGGTEAFF
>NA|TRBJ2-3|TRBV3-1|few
TGTGCCAGCAGCTCCCGTCAACGAGCTATCACAGATACGCAGTATTTT
CASSSRQRAITDTQYF
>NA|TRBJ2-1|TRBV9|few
TGTGCCAGCAGCGTAGGGTCTAGCGTAAGCTCCTACAATGAGCAGTTCTTC
CASSVGSSVSSYNEQFF
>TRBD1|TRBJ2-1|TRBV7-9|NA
TGTGCCAGCACCCTCGGATGGACAGGGGCCAATGAGCAGTTCTTC
CASTLGWTGANEQFF
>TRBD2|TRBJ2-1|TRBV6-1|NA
TGTGCCAGCAGTGAACTGACTAGCGGGAGCTCCTACAATGAGCAGTTCTTC
CASSELTSGSSYNEQFF
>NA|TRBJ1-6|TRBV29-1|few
TGCAGCGTTGCGAGCGACTTAAATTCACCCCTCCACTTT
CSVASDLNSPLHF
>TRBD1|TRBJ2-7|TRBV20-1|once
TGCAGTGCTAGAGATCCAGGGGGCAGTGGATACGAGCAGGACTTC
CSARDPGGSGYEQDF
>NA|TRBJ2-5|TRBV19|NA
TGTGCCAGTATGAGCCCCGGGTGGAGGACCCAGTACTTC
CASMSPGWRTQYF
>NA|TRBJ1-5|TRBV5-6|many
TGTGCCAGCAGCTTACCCGGGCAGGTCAATCAGCCCCAGCATTTT
CASSLPGQVNQPQHF
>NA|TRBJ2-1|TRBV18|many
TGTGCCAGCTCACCTAGGACGGTAAATGAGCAGTTCTTC
CASSPRTVNEQFF
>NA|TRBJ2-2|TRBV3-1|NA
TGTGCCAGCAGCCAAAGACTAGGGGGGACCGGGGAGCTGTTTTTT
CASSQRLGGTGELFF
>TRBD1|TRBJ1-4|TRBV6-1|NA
TGTGCCAGCAGAAAGACAGGGGGCGTAGAAAAACTGTTTTTT
CASRKTGGVEKLFF
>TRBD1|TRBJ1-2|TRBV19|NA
TGTGCCAGTAGTCCCCCGGGACAGAGCTATGGCTACACCTTC
CASSPPGQSYGYTF
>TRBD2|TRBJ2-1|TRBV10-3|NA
TGTGCCATCAGCGAGCGGGAGTACAATGAGCAGTTCTTC
CAISEREYNEQFF